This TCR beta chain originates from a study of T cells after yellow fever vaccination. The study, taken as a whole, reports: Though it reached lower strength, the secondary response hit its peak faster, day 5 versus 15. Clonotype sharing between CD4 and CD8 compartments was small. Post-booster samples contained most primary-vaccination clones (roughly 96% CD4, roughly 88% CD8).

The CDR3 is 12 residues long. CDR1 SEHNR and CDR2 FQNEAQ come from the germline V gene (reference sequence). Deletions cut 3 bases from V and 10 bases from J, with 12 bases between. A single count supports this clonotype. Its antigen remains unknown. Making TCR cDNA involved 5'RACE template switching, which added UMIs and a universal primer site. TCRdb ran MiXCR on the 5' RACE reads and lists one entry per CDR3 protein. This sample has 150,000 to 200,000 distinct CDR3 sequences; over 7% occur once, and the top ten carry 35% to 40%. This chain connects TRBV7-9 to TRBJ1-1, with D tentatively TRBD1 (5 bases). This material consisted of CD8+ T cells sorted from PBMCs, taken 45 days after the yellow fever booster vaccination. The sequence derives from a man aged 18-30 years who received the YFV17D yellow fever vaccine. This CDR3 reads CASSLDAGPAFF. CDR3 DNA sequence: TGTGCCAGCAGCTTGGACGCAGGGCCAGCTTTCTTT. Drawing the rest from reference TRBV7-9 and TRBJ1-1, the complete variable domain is DTGVSQNPRHKITKRGQNVTFRCDPISEHNRLYWYRQTLGQGPEFLTYFQNEAQLEKSRLLSDRFSAERPKGSFSTLEIQRTEQGDSAMYLCASSLDAGPAFFGQGTRLTVV.